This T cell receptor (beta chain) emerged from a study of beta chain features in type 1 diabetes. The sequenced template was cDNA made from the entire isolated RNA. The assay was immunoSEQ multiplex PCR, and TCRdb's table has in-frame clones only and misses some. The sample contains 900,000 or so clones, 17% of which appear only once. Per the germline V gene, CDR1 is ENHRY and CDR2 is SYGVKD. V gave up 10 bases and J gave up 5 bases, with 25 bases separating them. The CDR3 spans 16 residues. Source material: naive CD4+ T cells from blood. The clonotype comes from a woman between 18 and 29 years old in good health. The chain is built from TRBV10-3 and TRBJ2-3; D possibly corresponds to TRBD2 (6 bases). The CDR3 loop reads CATQVRRNLGGDTQYF. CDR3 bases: TGTGCCACCCAGGTCCGGAGAAATCTGGGGGGAGATACGCAGTATTTT.